The sequence of this T cell receptor (beta chain) was determined in a study of blood T cell repertoires in COVID-19. The assay was immunoSEQ multiplex PCR, and TCRdb's table has in-frame clones only and misses some. The table has tens of thousands of clones, around 91% seen once. This clone was recorded only once. Germline assignment: CDR1 MNHNY and CDR2 SVGAGI (reference sequence). Trimming took 2 bases from V and 8 from J; bases not matched to a gene: 2. The CDR3 has 13 amino acids. V and J are TRBV6-6 and TRBJ2-1; 8 bases fit TRBD2. The sequence derives from a man in his 70s with active or convalescent COVID-19. Sequencing was done on a sample of peripheral blood. The CDR3 DNA follows: TGTGCCAGCAGTTACAGGACTAGCTATGAGCAGTTCTTC. As protein: CASSYRTSYEQFF.